This TCR beta chain was sequenced during a study of beta chain features in type 1 diabetes. Trimming shortened V by 5 bases and J by 3 bases, and 14 bases separated the two germline ends. CDR3 length: 15 residues. The V gene's germline CDR1 is MNHEY and CDR2 SMNVEV (reference sequence). This clone came up a few times. What it binds is not known. Sampling consisted of one heparinised blood draw per donor, averaging around 110 mL. It was via CD45RO/CCR7/CD25/CD127/CD95/CD27 that CD4+ naive, central memory, regulatory and stem cell-like memory cells were sorted. Every isolated RNA sample was fully reverse transcribed, so sequencing captured expressed TCRB transcripts. The table came from immunoSEQ multiplex PCR; TCRdb's copy has only in-frame clones and leaves some out. The sample shows some 350,000 clones, roughly 14% of them seen only once. Broader study findings: Type 1 diabetes patients had moderately but significantly shorter TCRB CDR3s in all four CD4+ subsets. Cells with high TCR expression could be over-represented by cDNA sequencing.

Source material: naive CD4+ T cells from blood. The receptor comes from a woman aged 18-30 years with type 1 diabetes. The gene calls are TRBV27 and TRBJ2-1, with TRBD1 as a possible D gene (6 bases). Here the CDR3 DNA reads TGTGCCAGCAGTAGGGACACTACCATCTACAATGAGCAGTTCTTC. Amino acid sequence: CASSRDTTIYNEQFF.